The 19 T cell receptor beta chains given below trace back to one sample, sequenced in a study of OX40 agonist ivuxolimab in advanced cancers. TCRdb's copy holds only in-frame clones and misses some; the assay was immunoSEQ multiplex PCR. The data show 85,000 to 130,000 clones, 90% seen once. Sequencing was performed on CD4+ or CD8+ T cells sorted from blood, taken in a trial of the OX40 agonist ivuxolimab. These receptors all stem from an adult with an advanced solid tumor such as melanoma, head and neck, liver or kidney cancer.

The chain employs TRBV19 and TRBJ2-3, with D perhaps TRBD1 (5 bases). Germline V lookup: CDR1 LNHDA, CDR2 SQIVND (reference sequence). Deletions cut 1 base from V and 3 bases from J, with 17 bases between. The length of the CDR3 is 17 residues. CDR3 sequence reads: CASSIVGRAVGTDTQYF. The DNA for the CDR3 is TGTGCCAGTAGTATAGTAGGCAGGGCGGTGGGTACAGATACGCAGTATTTT.

The chain is built from TRBV5-1 and TRBJ1-6, with D possibly being TRBD1 (5 bases). Trimming shortened V by 4 bases and J by 7 bases, and 18 bases separated the two germline ends. The CDR3 covers 16 residues. Germline V gene sequence: CDR1 SGHRS, CDR2 YFSETQ. DNA of the CDR3: TGCGCCAGCAGCCCTAACCCCGGGGACCTAAATTCACCCCTCCACTTT. This codes for CASSPNPGDLNSPLHF.

The chain employs TRBV7-9 and TRBJ2-2, with 14 bases identical to TRBD2. Germline V gene data show CDR1 as SEHNR and CDR2 as FQNEAQ (reference sequence). This CDR3 is 17 amino acids long. Losses at the gene ends were 4 bases for V and 1 base for J; bases not matched to a gene: 2. CDR3 bases: TGTGCCAGCAGCTCCGGACTAGCGGGGGGGAACACCGGGGAGCTGTTTTTT. Translating it yields CASSSGLAGGNTGELFF.

The chain joins TRBV11-3 to TRBJ2-3, with TRBD1 matching 9 bases. Germline V gene sequence: CDR1 SGHNT, CDR2 YENEEA. CDR3 length: 16 residues. V dropped 3 bases and J dropped 1; count of bases not matched to a gene: 5. The CDR3 nucleotides read TGTGCCAGCAGCTTGGGACAGGGTGGGGGCACAGATACGCAGTATTTT. Translating it yields CASSLGQGGGTDTQYF. Combining the CDR3 with reference TRBV11-3 and TRBJ2-3 gives the whole variable domain EAGVVQSPRYKIIEKKQPVAFWCNPISGHNTLYWYLQNLGQGPELLIRYENEEAVDDSQLPKDRFSAERLKGVDSTLKIQPAELGDSAVYLCASSLGQGGGTDTQYFGPGTRLTVL.

The genes are TRBV18 and TRBJ1-2; D is unresolved. Germline CDR1 is KGHSH and CDR2 is LQKENI. Trimming shortened V by 3 bases and J by 6 bases, and 8 bases separated the two germline ends. The CDR3 covers 12 residues. The CDR3: CASSPYGDGYTF. The DNA for the CDR3 is TGTGCCAGCTCACCCTATGGGGATGGCTACACCTTC.

J is TRBJ1-2 and V is TRBV4-2, with D unclear. The CDR3 is made up of 14 amino acids. CDR1 is LGHNA, CDR2 YNFKEQ, per germline. Trimming took 4 bases from V and 2 from J, leaving 11 bases between them. The DNA of the CDR3 is TGTGCCAGCAGCCGCCGGGATATCAACTATGGCTACACCTTC. Amino acids: CASSRRDINYGYTF.

The V call is TRBV19, the J call TRBJ1-4; D is possibly TRBD1 (6 bases). The length of the CDR3 is 15 residues. Germline V gene lookup returns CDR1 LNHDA and CDR2 SQIVND (reference sequence). Trimming shortened V by 5 bases and J by 0 bases, and 10 bases separated the two germline ends. CDR3 region: CASSGQLATNEKLFF. CDR3 sequence (DNA): TGTGCCAGTAGTGGACAGCTTGCAACTAATGAAAAACTGTTTTTT.

This clone was detected once. This rearrangement joins TRBV6-1 to TRBJ2-2; TRBD2 agrees at 12 bases. This CDR3 has 15 residues. Germline CDR1 and CDR2: MNHNS and SASEGT. Trimming removed 4 bases from V and 5 bases from J; junction bases left unmatched: 2. Here the CDR3 reads CASSVTSGGTGELFF. CDR3 DNA sequence: TGTGCCAGCAGTGTTACTAGCGGGGGGACCGGGGAGCTGTTTTTT.

V gene TRBV19 combines with J gene TRBJ2-1; 7 bases agree with TRBD2. CDR3 length equals 18 residues. The V segment lost 0 bases and the J segment 7 bases; nucleotides outside the gene matches: 15. Germline V CDR1 and CDR2: LNHDA, SQIVND (reference sequence). CDR3: CASSIDQLWGGNRNEQFF. CDR3 nucleotide sequence: TGTGCCAGTAGTATAGATCAACTGTGGGGGGGGAATCGAAATGAGCAGTTCTTC.

The V and J genes are TRBV6-5 and TRBJ2-7; 8 bases map to TRBD1. The CDR3 extends over 14 amino acids. Unmatched junction bases numbered 4, after V lost 4 bases and J lost 2 bases. CDR1 and CDR2 from the germline V gene are MNHEY and SVGAGI. CDR3 coding DNA: TGTGCCAGCAGTTTGAACAGGGGGGCCTACGAGCAGTACTTC. Its translation is CASSLNRGAYEQYF.

This chain links TRBV5-6 with TRBJ1-1; D might be TRBD1 (6 bases). Germline V gives CDR1 SGHDT, CDR2 YYEEEE. The V and J ends lost 4 bases and 0 bases respectively, with 10 bases between them. The CDR3 is 14 residues long. The chain's CDR3 is CASSPPGVNTEAFF. The CDR3 coding sequence is TGTGCCAGCAGCCCCCCAGGGGTGAACACTGAAGCTTTCTTT.

This chain connects TRBV7-2 to TRBJ2-5; D ambiguous. V lost 2 bases, J lost 1 base, and 5 bases lay in between. This CDR3 comprises 13 residues. The germline V gene encodes CDR1 SGHTA and CDR2 FQGNSA. Written as DNA, the CDR3 is TGTGCCAGCAGCTTAACACTCCAAGAGACCCAGTACTTC. It codes for CASSLTLQETQYF.

The J gene is TRBJ2-1, the V gene TRBV15; 7 nucleotides line up with TRBD2. Germline CDR1 and CDR2: LNHNV and YYDKDF (reference sequence). After removal of 6 bases from V and 0 bases from J, the junction contained 5 bases not matched to a gene. The CDR3 totals 15 residues. CDR3 sequence: CATRRGGISYNEQFF. CDR3 coding DNA: TGTGCCACCAGGCGGGGAGGGATCTCCTACAATGAGCAGTTCTTC.

V usage is TRBV15 and J usage is TRBJ1-4, with unresolved D. Looked up from germline, CDR1 is LNHNV and CDR2 is YYDKDF (reference sequence). The CDR3 is 13 residues long. Trimming left V 6 bases short and J 6 bases short, with 11 bases between. CDR3 in DNA: TGTGCCACCAGTTCGTGGGGAGATGAAAAACTGTTTTTT. Translated: CATSSWGDEKLFF.

The rearrangement joins TRBV5-4 to TRBJ2-2; no firm D call. CDR1 is SGHNT, CDR2 YYREEE, per germline (reference sequence). This CDR3 is 14 amino acids long. With 5 bases removed from V and 1 base from J, the gap between germline ends came to 9 bases. CDR3 in DNA: TGTGCCAGCAGTATCGACATGAACACCGGGGAGCTGTTTTTT. Encoded protein: CASSIDMNTGELFF. Full variable domain (missing parts from reference TRBV5-4 and TRBJ2-2): ETGVTQSPTHLIKTRGQQVTLRCSSQSGHNTVSWYQQALGQGPQFIFQYYREEENGRGNFPPRFSGLQFPNYSSELNVNALELDDSALYLCASSIDMNTGELFFGEGSRLTVL.

J is TRBJ2-7 and V is TRBV9; D remains ambiguous. Looked up from germline, CDR1 is SGDLS and CDR2 is YYNGEE. The CDR3 length is 13 residues. The V end lost 2 bases, the J end lost 4 bases, and 10 bases lay between the germline ends. The CDR3 protein is CASSVHSRYEQYF. The CDR3 nucleotides are TGTGCCAGCAGCGTCCACTCTAGGTACGAGCAGTACTTC.

The V gene is TRBV29-1, the J gene TRBJ1-1; D is uncertain. The CDR3 runs 14 residues. Trimming stripped 2 bases from V and 0 bases from J, with 10 bases between. CDR1 and CDR2 (germline): SQVTM, ANQGSEA. The CDR3 protein is CSVEKRELNTEAFF. CDR3 nucleotide sequence: TGCAGCGTTGAAAAACGCGAATTGAACACTGAAGCTTTCTTT.

The DNA of the CDR3 is TGCGCCAGCAGGACGTCAGGGACAGAAGAGACCCAGTACTTC. Its translation: CASRTSGTEETQYF. The chain employs TRBV4-1 and TRBJ2-5, with 7 bases fitting TRBD1. Germline assignment: CDR1 MGHRA and CDR2 YSYEKL. This CDR3 contains 14 residues. Trimming at V came to 6 bases and at J to 3 bases, leaving 7 bases not matched to a gene.

This chain uses TRBV28 with TRBJ2-2, with TRBD1 as a possible D gene (6 bases). Germline CDR1 reads MDHEN; CDR2 reads SYDVKM. Trimming removed 5 bases at V and 3 bases at J, with 7 bases between. This CDR3 comprises 13 residues. Here the CDR3 reads CASSPGDTGELFF. The CDR3 DNA reads as TGTGCCAGCAGTCCAGGGGACACCGGGGAGCTGTTTTTT.